The clone carrying this T cell receptor beta chain appeared once. Method: immunoSEQ multiplex PCR; TCRdb's copy keeps in-frame clones and lacks some. This sample has about 180,000 clones, with approximately 90% found just once. The data stem from a study of T cell responses to AZD1222 COVID-19 vaccine. This CDR3 spans 11 amino acids. Trimming shortened V by 2 bases and J by 8 bases, and 5 bases separated the two germline ends. Specimen: peripheral blood, collected on day 0 of AZD1222 vaccination. V usage is TRBV12-3 or TRBV12-4 and J usage is TRBJ2-3; D unclear. This clonotype was obtained from an adult in good health. The CDR3 bases are TGTGCCAGCAGTTTAAAGGTTACGCAGTATTTT. Translation gives CASSLKVTQYF.